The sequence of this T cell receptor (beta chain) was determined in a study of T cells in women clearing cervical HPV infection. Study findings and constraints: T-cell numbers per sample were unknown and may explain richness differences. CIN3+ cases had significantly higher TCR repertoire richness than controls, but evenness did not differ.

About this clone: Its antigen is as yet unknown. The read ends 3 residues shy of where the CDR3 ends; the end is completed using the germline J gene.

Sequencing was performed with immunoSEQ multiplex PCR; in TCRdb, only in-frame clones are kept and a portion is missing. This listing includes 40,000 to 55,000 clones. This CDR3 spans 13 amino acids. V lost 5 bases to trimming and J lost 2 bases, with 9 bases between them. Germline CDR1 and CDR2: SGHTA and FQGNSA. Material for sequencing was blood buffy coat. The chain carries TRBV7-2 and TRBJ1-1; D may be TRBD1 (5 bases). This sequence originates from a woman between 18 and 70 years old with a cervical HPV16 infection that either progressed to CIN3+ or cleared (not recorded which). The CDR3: CASSVTVNTEAFF. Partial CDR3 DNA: TGTGCCAGCAGCGTGACAGTAAACACTGAA.